The 23 T cell receptor beta chains below come from one sample, sequenced in a study of blood T cell repertoires in COVID-19. Assay: immunoSEQ multiplex PCR; the TCRdb copy retains only in-frame clones and omits some. The repertoire holds 250,000 to 350,000 clones, with more than 70% as singletons. Sequencing was done on a sample of PBMCs or T cells enriched from blood (not recorded which). Every receptor here comes from a woman in her 30s who had recovered from COVID-19.

The rearrangement joins TRBV7-8 to TRBJ2-3; TRBD2 might be the D (7 bases). V lost 1 base, J lost 5 bases, and 13 bases lay in between. From germline, CDR1 is SGHVS and CDR2 FQNEAQ. CDR3 length: 15 residues. In DNA, the CDR3 is TGTGCCAGCAGCTTAGTGAGGGGGGGTGGAGATACGCAGTATTTT. Translated: CASSLVRGGGDTQYF.

V and J are TRBV21-1 and TRBJ2-7; no check of the table's D call, TRBD1, against the DNA was made. TRBV21-1 is marked as a pseudogene. The CDR3 runs 14 residues. The CDR3 reads CASTPGTGGYEQYF. CDR3 bases: TGTGCCAGCACTCCCGGGACAGGGGGCTACGAGCAGTACTTC.

The chain employs TRBV10-3 and TRBJ2-7, with a possible D match to TRBD2 (5 bases). Germline V lookup: CDR1 ENHRY, CDR2 SYGVKD. Trimming removed 4 bases from V and 5 bases from J, with 15 bases in between. The CDR3 covers 14 residues. As DNA, the CDR3 is TGTGCCATCAGTGTTTCCGGCCTGAGGGACGAGCAGTACTTC. This codes for CAISVSGLRDEQYF.

The chain links TRBV30 to TRBJ1-6; D not resolved. The CDR3 is made up of 13 amino acids. The V end lost 2 bases, the J end lost 4 bases, and 6 bases lay between the germline ends. In germline, CDR1 is GTSNPN, CDR2 SVGIG (reference sequence). The CDR3 spells CAWSSSYNSPLHF. The CDR3 coding sequence is TGTGCCTGGAGTTCCAGTTATAATTCACCCCTCCACTTT.

This chain uses TRBV30 with TRBJ2-3, with D perhaps matching TRBD1 (6 bases). Looked up from germline, CDR1 is GTSNPN and CDR2 is SVGIG (reference sequence). Trimming took 4 bases from V and 2 from J, leaving 13 bases between them. The CDR3 has 14 residues. This CDR3 is CAWIKGQYTDTQYF. The DNA for the CDR3 is TGTGCCTGGATCAAAGGACAGTACACAGATACGCAGTATTTT.

The chain carries TRBV28 and TRBJ1-2; 7 bases map to TRBD1. CDR3 length: 14 amino acids. J lost 3 bases, V lost 6 bases, and 7 bases had no gene match. CDR1 and CDR2 from the germline V gene are MDHEN and SYDVKM. The CDR3 here is CASSLRGTDYGYTF. The CDR3 DNA reads as TGTGCCAGCAGCCTGAGGGGGACAGACTATGGCTACACCTTC.

The chain employs TRBV28 and TRBJ1-2; D is unresolved. Germline lookup yields CDR1 MDHEN and CDR2 SYDVKM. Trimming cost V 9 bases and J 4 bases, with 24 bases left between them. This CDR3 has 16 amino acids. CDR3 coding DNA: TGTGCCAGTTCCATCGGTGGCAGGCGCCTATTCTATGGCTACACCTTC. This sequence encodes CASSIGGRRLFYGYTF.

The chain has TRBV3-1 (or the pseudogene TRBV3-2) and TRBJ2-7; D not resolved. Germline V gives CDR1 LGHDT, CDR2 YNNKEL (reference sequence). Trimming removed 1 base at V and 0 bases at J, with 10 bases between. This CDR3 contains 15 residues. The CDR3 nucleotides read TGTGCCAGCAGCCAAGGGTCCCGGAGCTCCTACGAGCAGTACTTC. Translation gives CASSQGSRSSYEQYF.

The V gene is TRBV30, the J gene TRBJ1-3, with D unresolved. The CDR3 runs 14 residues. Trimming took 4 bases from V and 3 from J, leaving 13 bases between them. The V gene's germline CDR1 is GTSNPN and CDR2 SVGIG (reference sequence). CDR3 residues: CAWNPGGIGNTIYF. In nucleotides, the CDR3 is TGTGCCTGGAACCCCGGAGGGATTGGAAACACCATATATTTT.

This clone was seen a few times. The rearrangement joins TRBV3-1 (or the pseudogene TRBV3-2) to TRBJ2-5, with 13 positions matching TRBD2. From germline, CDR1 is LGHDT and CDR2 YNNKEL (reference sequence). The CDR3 contains 16 residues. V shed 3 bases and J 4 bases; nucleotides not matched to a gene: 5. The CDR3 DNA reads as TGTGCCAGCAGCCACCTCGGGACTAGCGGGGCAGAGACCCAGTACTTC. Translating gives CASSHLGTSGAETQYF.

The V and J genes are TRBV5-1 and TRBJ1-2; D gene ambiguous. Germline CDR1 SGHRS, CDR2 YFSETQ. V was trimmed by 2 bases and J by 5 bases, leaving 16 bases between them. The length of the CDR3 is 15 residues. The CDR3 protein is CASSLSPQTVYGYTF. The CDR3, as DNA: TGCGCCAGCAGCTTATCCCCCCAAACAGTATATGGCTACACCTTC.

The V and J genes are TRBV3-1 (or the pseudogene TRBV3-2) and TRBJ1-4; D remains ambiguous. Trimming shortened V by 4 bases and J by 8 bases, and 14 bases separated the two germline ends. Germline V gene data show CDR1 as LGHDT and CDR2 as YNNKEL (reference sequence). The CDR3 is made up of 14 amino acids. The CDR3 spells CASSPVAVGEKLFF. For the CDR3, the DNA is TGTGCCAGCAGCCCTGTCGCGGTTGGGGAAAAACTGTTTTTT.

This rearrangement joins TRBV13 to TRBJ1-1; D remains unclear. In germline, CDR1 is PRHDT, CDR2 FYEKMQ (reference sequence). There are 11 residues in the CDR3. V was cut by 4 bases and J by 3 bases, with 3 bases left in between. Written as DNA, the CDR3 is TGTGCCAGCAGCTCGTACACTGAAGCTTTCTTT. This sequence encodes CASSSYTEAFF. Together with reference TRBV13 and TRBJ1-1, the CDR3 gives the full variable domain: AAGVIQSPRHLIKEKRETATLKCYPIPRHDTVYWYQQGPGQDPQFLISFYEKMQSDKGSIPDRFSAQQFSDYHSELNMSSLELGDSALYFCASSSYTEAFFGQGTRLTVV.

This clone was recorded at least ten times. The V gene is TRBV3-1 (or the pseudogene TRBV3-2), the J gene TRBJ1-2; D ambiguous. From germline, CDR1 is LGHDT and CDR2 YNNKEL (reference sequence). The CDR3 spans 14 residues. Deletions cut 8 bases from V and 8 bases from J, with 21 bases between. Here the CDR3 reads CASGGSDTLGGYTF. The CDR3 DNA is TGTGCCAGCGGAGGCTCAGACACCCTCGGGGGCTACACCTTC.

This chain connects TRBV25-1 to TRBJ2-1; tentatively, D is TRBD1 (6 bases). Trimming removed 4 bases at V and 9 bases at J, with 25 bases between. CDR3 length: 17 amino acids. Germline values: CDR1 MGHDK, CDR2 SYGVNS. The CDR3 loop reads CASSAPDYRAGEREQFF. The CDR3 coding sequence is TGTGCCAGCAGTGCGCCTGACTACAGGGCGGGTGAGCGTGAGCAGTTCTTC.

The CDR3 sequence is CASSGRGAGGLYSNQPQHF. CDR3 nucleotides: TGTGCCAGCAGCGGAAGGGGGGCGGGGGGCTTGTACAGCAATCAGCCCCAGCATTTT. The chain carries TRBV7-2 and TRBJ1-5; tentatively, D is TRBD1 (6 bases). The germline V gene has CDR1 SGHTA and CDR2 FQGNSA. Trimming removed 5 bases at V and 1 base at J, with 24 bases between. The CDR3 length is 19 residues.

The rearrangement joins TRBV7-9 to TRBJ1-2; the D gene is possibly TRBD1 (6 bases). There are 14 residues in the CDR3. V lost 5 bases to trimming and J lost 4 bases, with 14 bases between them. Germline V CDR1 and CDR2: SEHNR, FQNEAQ (reference sequence). The CDR3 DNA sequence: TGTGCCAGCAGCCGGTCGGGGGGCTCCTATGGCTACACCTTC. This sequence encodes CASSRSGGSYGYTF. The entire variable domain, with the rest obtained from reference TRBV7-9 and TRBJ1-2, is as follows: DTGVSQNPRHKITKRGQNVTFRCDPISEHNRLYWYRQTLGQGPEFLTYFQNEAQLEKSRLLSDRFSAERPKGSFSTLEIQRTEQGDSAMYLCASSRSGGSYGYTFGSGTRLTVV.

The chain has TRBV20-1 and TRBJ1-2; D uncertain. The CDR3 has 11 residues. Trimming stripped 6 bases from V and 9 bases from J, with 14 bases between. Germline CDR1 is DFQATT and CDR2 is SNEGSKA (reference sequence). CDR3: CSAVTGGSYTF. In nucleotides, the CDR3 is TGCAGTGCCGTCACCGGCGGTAGCTACACCTTC.

This clone showed up just a few times. CDR3 nucleotide sequence: TGCGCCAGCAGCTCCTCAGCTAACTATGGCTACACCTTC. Residues: CASSSSANYGYTF. The chain carries TRBV5-1 and TRBJ1-2; D not resolved. V gave up 3 bases and J gave up 0 bases, with 6 bases separating them. The CDR3 covers 13 residues. Germline V gene lookup returns CDR1 SGHRS and CDR2 YFSETQ. The whole variable domain, filled in from reference TRBV5-1 and TRBJ1-2, reads KAGVTQTPRYLIKTRGQQVTLSCSPISGHRSVSWYQQTPGQGLQFLFEYFSETQRNKGNFPGRFSGRQFSNSRSEMNVSTLELGDSALYLCASSSSANYGYTFGSGTRLTVV.

This chain connects TRBV27 to TRBJ2-1; 9 nucleotides align to TRBD1. The CDR3 is 14 residues long. The ends lost 5 bases at V and 8 bases at J; junction bases unmatched: 7. From germline, CDR1 is MNHEY and CDR2 SMNVEV (reference sequence). The CDR3: CASSPRDRVYEQFF. In DNA, the CDR3 is TGTGCCAGCAGTCCCCGGGACAGGGTTTATGAGCAGTTCTTC.

The chain links TRBV6-5 to TRBJ2-7, with TRBD1 identical over 7 bases. CDR3 length equals 14 residues. Losses at the gene ends were 4 bases for V and 5 bases for J; bases not matched to a gene: 8. In germline, CDR1 is MNHEY, CDR2 SVGAGI. CDR3 sequence: CASSSTGSAHEQYF. The CDR3, as DNA: TGTGCCAGCAGTTCGACAGGGTCGGCCCACGAGCAGTACTTC.

The rearrangement joins TRBV7-9 to TRBJ2-2; 8 bases are shared with TRBD1. J lost 4 bases, V lost 2 bases, and 6 bases had no gene match. Germline-derived CDR1 and CDR2 are SEHNR and FQNEAQ (reference sequence). The CDR3 has 16 amino acids. The CDR3 spells CASSLQGAQSTGELFF. CDR3 nucleotides: TGTGCCAGCAGCTTACAGGGGGCGCAGAGCACCGGGGAGCTGTTTTTT.

V usage is TRBV6-4 and J usage is TRBJ2-6; 7 bases fit TRBD1. V trimming: 4 bases; J trimming: 0 bases; junction bases outside the gene matches: 6. The CDR3 runs to 17 residues. Germline V gene lookup returns CDR1 MRHNA and CDR2 SNTAGT. The CDR3 region has the DNA TGTGCCAGCAGTGTGACAGGGTCCTCCTCTGGGGCCAACGTCCTGACTTTC. This sequence encodes CASSVTGSSSGANVLTF.